The clone carrying this T cell receptor beta chain is a singleton in its sample. Its target is not known. CD4+ T cells from unexposed donors were obtained before the COVID-19 pandemic (2011-2018). After roughly ten days of culture, CD4+ T cells were isolated. The record originates from a study of CD4 T cells in relation to SARS-CoV-2 and coronaviruses. Some clones are missing from TCRdb's copy, which holds only in-frame ones; the method was immunoSEQ multiplex PCR. The sample includes some 19,000 clones, roughly 77% of them seen just once. The germline V gene encodes CDR1 SGHVS and CDR2 FNYEAQ. V lost 5 bases and J lost 2, with 15 bases in between. The CDR3 is 15 residues long.

The source material was CD4+ T cells from PBMCs, cultured in vitro. The chain has TRBV7-6 and TRBJ2-5; D gene ambiguous. The TCR comes from a human donor in good health. The CDR3 loop is CASSPRPERQETQYF. The CDR3 DNA is TGTGCCAGCAGCCCTAGACCAGAACGGCAAGAGACCCAGTACTTC.